The 10 T cell receptor beta chains below come from one sample, sequenced in a study of OX40 agonist ivuxolimab in advanced cancers. TCRdb's table, derived via immunoSEQ multiplex PCR, lists solely in-frame clones and lacks some. The repertoire holds about 100,000 clones, with about 87% as singletons. The sequencing here drew on CD4+ or CD8+ T cells sorted from blood, taken in a trial of the OX40 agonist ivuxolimab. The receptors stem from an adult with an advanced solid tumor such as melanoma, head and neck, liver or kidney cancer.

The chain has TRBV7-3 and TRBJ2-3, with TRBD2 identical over 8 bases. The ends lost 5 bases at V and 5 bases at J; junction bases unmatched: 6. Germline V gives CDR1 SGHTA, CDR2 FQGTGA. This CDR3 has 14 residues. The CDR3 DNA is TGTGCCAGCAGCCCCGGGGGGGGCATAGATACGCAGTATTTT. It translates to CASSPGGGIDTQYF. Variable domain in full (rest from reference TRBV7-3 and TRBJ2-3): GAGVSQTPSNKVTEKGKYVELRCDPISGHTALYWYRQSLGQGPEFLIYFQGTGAADDSGLPNDRFFAVRPEGSVSTLKIQRTERGDSAVYLCASSPGGGIDTQYFGPGTRLTVL.

The chain has TRBV19 and TRBJ1-4; D not resolved. The CDR3 length is 16 residues. V lost 5 bases to trimming and J lost 6 bases, with 19 bases between them. CDR1 and CDR2 (germline): LNHDA, SQIVND (reference sequence). The CDR3 DNA reads as TGTGCCAGTAGTCTCTCATTCGAGGTGAGGGATGAAAAACTGTTTTTT. Translating gives CASSLSFEVRDEKLFF.

This clone was detected only once. J is TRBJ2-1 and V is TRBV5-1; D might be TRBD2 (6 bases). The CDR3 length is 15 residues. V was clipped by 0 bases and J by 9 bases, with 16 bases between them. The germline gives CDR1 SGHRS, CDR2 YFSETQ. CDR3 sequence reads: CASSLVVVGSSEQFF. The CDR3 coding sequence is TGCGCCAGCAGCTTGGTTGTTGTCGGGAGCAGTGAGCAGTTCTTC.

The CDR3 coding sequence is TGTGCCAGCAGCTTAGTCGGCGGGTACCGCTCCTACGAGCAGTACTTC. The encoded protein is CASSLVGGYRSYEQYF. The chain links TRBV7-2 to TRBJ2-7; D perhaps matches TRBD2 (5 bases). CDR1 is SGHTA and CDR2 is FQGNSA in the germline V gene. The V end lost 1 base, the J end lost 0 bases, and 13 bases lay between the germline ends. This CDR3 has 16 residues.

The chain recombines TRBV6-6 with TRBJ1-1, with D possibly being TRBD1 (5 bases). The CDR3 has 14 residues. The germline V and J ends were trimmed by 7 bases and 5 bases, with 17 bases remaining between them. CDR1 MNHNY and CDR2 SVGAGI come from the germline V gene (reference sequence). The DNA of the CDR3 is TGTGCCAGCATTCTGACAGAATGGGGAACTGAAGCTTTCTTT. Translation gives CASILTEWGTEAFF.

V and J are TRBV27 and TRBJ1-2; no firm D call. The germline V gene has CDR1 MNHEY and CDR2 SMNVEV (reference sequence). This CDR3 has 13 amino acids. V shed 2 bases and J shed 5 bases, with 9 bases lying between them. The CDR3 loop reads CASSLTPDYGYTF. The CDR3 DNA follows: TGTGCCAGCAGTTTAACCCCAGATTATGGCTACACCTTC.

V is TRBV30 and J is TRBJ1-2; D possibly corresponds to TRBD1 (5 bases). CDR3 size: 12 residues. V was pared by 4 bases and J by 3 bases, with 9 bases between. Germline assignment: CDR1 GTSNPN and CDR2 SVGIG (reference sequence). CDR3 in amino acids: CAWNKGDYGYTF. The CDR3 DNA reads TGTGCCTGGAATAAAGGGGACTATGGCTACACCTTC.

This clone was counted a single time. This chain connects TRBV19 to TRBJ1-1; D gene unclear. Germline V lookup: CDR1 LNHDA, CDR2 SQIVND (reference sequence). The CDR3 is 15 residues long. Trimming removed 5 bases from V and 6 bases from J, with 19 bases in between. The CDR3 DNA is TGTGCCAGTAGTCCCCCGCTCTCTGGCAACGCTGAAGCTTTCTTT. Translated, it gives CASSPPLSGNAEAFF.

The chain uses TRBV5-1 and TRBJ2-1, with D perhaps matching TRBD2 (6 bases). Germline V gene lookup returns CDR1 SGHRS and CDR2 YFSETQ. The CDR3 is 15 residues long. Trimming took 1 base from V and 4 from J, leaving 12 bases between them. CDR3 nucleotides: TGCGCCAGCAGCTTGTCTACTAGCAGATACAATGAGCAGTTCTTC. Its translation is CASSLSTSRYNEQFF.

The chain carries TRBV7-8 and TRBJ2-2, with a weak D call TRBD1 (6 bases). This CDR3 region has 14 residues. The germline gives CDR1 SGHVS, CDR2 FQNEAQ. Trimming took 3 bases from V and 3 from J, leaving 8 bases between them. This chain's CDR3 is CASSFNRDTGELFF. The CDR3 nucleotides are TGTGCCAGCAGCTTCAACAGGGACACCGGGGAGCTGTTTTTT.